A selection of T cell receptor beta chains follows, all from one sample in a study of blood T cell repertoires in COVID-19. Produced via immunoSEQ multiplex PCR; TCRdb's table is partial and in-frame only. The sample contains tens of thousands of clones, around 84% of which appear only once. Specimen: peripheral blood. The receptor source for this set is a woman of 80 years or more in a cohort sampled during active or convalescent COVID-19. Both conserved end residues are part of each CDR3. A D gene is named only where the DNA matches it firmly. Some rows mark clone size as missing; the rest say once, few, many or name a class of expanded clone.

v_gene: TRBV9
d_gene: TRBD1
j_gene: TRBJ2-7
abundance: .
CDR3aa: CASSVATGGTYEQYF
CDR3nt: TGTGCCAGCAGCGTAGCAACAGGGGGTACCTACGAGCAGTACTTC

v_gene: TRBV21-1
d_gene: .
j_gene: TRBJ2-7
abundance: .
CDR3aa: CASQPAGTGSYEQYF
CDR3nt: TGTGCCTCCCAACCCGCCGGGACAGGGTCCTACGAGCAGTACTTC

v_gene: TRBV7-9
d_gene: TRBD1
j_gene: TRBJ2-2
abundance: .
CDR3aa: CASSHRQGYTGELFF
CDR3nt: TGTGCCAGCAGCCACCGACAGGGGTACACCGGGGAGCTGTTTTTT

v_gene: TRBV24-1
d_gene: TRBD1
j_gene: TRBJ2-5
abundance: .
CDR3aa: CATSDTGQGAGETQYF
CDR3nt: TGTGCCACCAGTGATACGGGACAGGGGGCAGGGGAGACCCAGTACTTC

v_gene: TRBV15
d_gene: .
j_gene: TRBJ1-5
abundance: once
CDR3aa: CATSRDQQPQHF
CDR3nt: TGTGCCACCAGCAGAGATCAGCAGCCCCAGCATTTT

v_gene: TRBV29-1
d_gene: .
j_gene: TRBJ1-1
abundance: .
CDR3aa: CSVAGRMNTEAFF
CDR3nt: TGCAGCGTCGCAGGGAGGATGAACACTGAAGCTTTCTTT

v_gene: TRBV7-6
d_gene: TRBD2
j_gene: TRBJ2-1
abundance: .
CDR3aa: CASSPNSGRAGEQFF
CDR3nt: TGTGCCAGCAGCCCGAACAGCGGGAGGGCCGGTGAGCAGTTCTTC

v_gene: TRBV29-1
d_gene: TRBD1
j_gene: TRBJ1-4
abundance: .
CDR3aa: CSARTGGEKLFF
CDR3nt: TGCAGCGCAAGGACAGGGGGTGAAAAACTGTTTTTT

v_gene: TRBV14
d_gene: .
j_gene: TRBJ2-1
abundance: .
CDR3aa: CASSQDWVGSSYNEQFF
CDR3nt: TGTGCCAGCAGCCAAGATTGGGTCGGGAGCTCCTACAATGAGCAGTTCTTC

v_gene: TRBV19
d_gene: .
j_gene: TRBJ1-1
abundance: .
CDR3aa: CASSINSGAFF
CDR3nt: TGTGCCAGTAGTATTAACAGCGGAGCTTTCTTT

v_gene: TRBV11-3
d_gene: TRBD2
j_gene: TRBJ2-3
abundance: .
CDR3aa: CASSPRTSGRVADTQYF
CDR3nt: TGTGCCAGCAGCCCGAGGACTAGCGGGAGGGTGGCAGATACGCAGTATTTT

v_gene: TRBV5-1
d_gene: .
j_gene: TRBJ1-5
abundance: .
CDR3aa: CASSLAGQYNQPQHF
CDR3nt: TGCGCCAGCAGCTTGGCGGGTCAATACAATCAGCCCCAGCATTTT

v_gene: TRBV24-1
d_gene: TRBD2
j_gene: TRBJ2-3
abundance: .
CDR3aa: CATSDPGGRVPTQYF
CDR3nt: TGTGCCACCAGTGACCCCGGCGGGAGGGTTCCAACGCAGTATTTT

v_gene: TRBV10-1
d_gene: .
j_gene: TRBJ2-2
abundance: .
CDR3aa: CANSELLQAGTGELFF
CDR3nt: TGCGCCAACAGTGAGTTGCTTCAAGCGGGTACCGGGGAGCTGTTTTTT

v_gene: TRBV5-6
d_gene: .
j_gene: TRBJ1-2
abundance: few
CDR3aa: CASSPTGIDYGYTF
CDR3nt: TGTGCCAGCAGCCCCACAGGGATTGACTATGGCTACACCTTC

v_gene: TRBV20-1
d_gene: .
j_gene: TRBJ2-7
abundance: .
CDR3aa: CSASRGSEGYF
CDR3nt: TGCAGTGCTAGTCGAGGGAGTGAAGGGTACTTC

v_gene: TRBV3-1/TRBV3-2
d_gene: TRBD1
j_gene: TRBJ2-7
abundance: once
CDR3aa: CASSGQGSYEQYF
CDR3nt: TGTGCCAGCAGCGGACAGGGGAGCTACGAGCAGTACTTC

v_gene: TRBV7-9
d_gene: .
j_gene: TRBJ1-1
abundance: .
CDR3aa: CASPGGQPSMNTEAFF
CDR3nt: TGTGCCTCTCCGGGCGGACAGCCCAGTATGAACACTGAAGCTTTCTTT

v_gene: TRBV18
d_gene: .
j_gene: TRBJ2-5
abundance: few
CDR3aa: CASSTTGVVWETQYF
CDR3nt: TGTGCCAGCTCAACAACGGGGGTAGTTTGGGAGACCCAGTACTTC

v_gene: TRBV5-1
d_gene: TRBD1
j_gene: TRBJ2-7
abundance: .
CDR3aa: CASTRGTGFEYEQYF
CDR3nt: TGCGCCAGCACCCGCGGGACAGGGTTCGAGTACGAGCAGTACTTC

v_gene: TRBV19
d_gene: TRBD2
j_gene: TRBJ2-3
abundance: .
CDR3aa: CASSRQWASGSSDTQYF
CDR3nt: TGTGCCAGTAGTAGACAATGGGCTAGCGGGAGCTCAGATACGCAGTATTTT

v_gene: TRBV5-1
d_gene: TRBD2
j_gene: TRBJ2-1
abundance: .
CDR3aa: CASSLTSGRRNEQFF
CDR3nt: TGCGCCAGCAGCCTAACTAGCGGGAGAAGGAATGAGCAGTTCTTC

v_gene: TRBV4-1
d_gene: TRBD1
j_gene: TRBJ2-1
abundance: .
CDR3aa: CASSQQGTGIYNEQFF
CDR3nt: TGCGCCAGCAGCCAACAAGGGACAGGGATCTACAATGAGCAGTTCTTC

v_gene: TRBV4-2
d_gene: .
j_gene: TRBJ1-4
abundance: .
CDR3aa: CASSQDLTQGGEKLFF
CDR3nt: TGTGCCAGCAGCCAAGATCTAACCCAGGGAGGAGAAAAACTGTTTTTT

v_gene: TRBV28
d_gene: TRBD2
j_gene: TRBJ2-1
abundance: .
CDR3aa: CASSLAGGSYNEQFF
CDR3nt: TGTGCCAGCAGTTTAGCGGGAGGTTCCTACAATGAGCAGTTCTTC

v_gene: TRBV11-2
d_gene: .
j_gene: TRBJ2-6
abundance: .
CDR3aa: CASSFRGSGANVLTF
CDR3nt: TGTGCCAGCAGCTTTAGGGGCTCTGGGGCCAACGTCCTGACTTTC

v_gene: TRBV6-6
d_gene: TRBD2
j_gene: TRBJ2-2
abundance: .
CDR3aa: CATTIAGGNTGELFF
CDR3nt: TGTGCCACCACCATAGCGGGAGGCAACACCGGGGAGCTGTTTTTT

v_gene: TRBV5-1
d_gene: .
j_gene: TRBJ2-7
abundance: .
CDR3aa: CASSFPGLQVNEQYF
CDR3nt: TGCGCCAGCAGCTTTCCGGGCTTACAGGTCAACGAGCAGTACTTC

v_gene: TRBV7-3
d_gene: TRBD1
j_gene: TRBJ2-1
abundance: .
CDR3aa: CASSLSPGTEYNEQFF
CDR3nt: TGTGCCAGCAGCTTATCCCCCGGGACAGAGTACAATGAGCAGTTCTTC

v_gene: TRBV6-5
d_gene: .
j_gene: TRBJ1-2
abundance: many
CDR3aa: CASSYSFRQEDGYTF
CDR3nt: TGTGCCAGCAGTTACTCCTTTAGGCAGGAGGATGGCTACACCTTC

v_gene: TRBV19
d_gene: .
j_gene: TRBJ1-6
abundance: .
CDR3aa: CASSGPGKSPLHF
CDR3nt: TGTGCCAGTAGTGGCCCGGGGAAGTCACCCCTCCACTTT

v_gene: TRBV30
d_gene: .
j_gene: TRBJ2-2
abundance: once
CDR3aa: CAWSVVRGAGGELFF
CDR3nt: TGTGCCTGGAGTGTCGTCAGAGGAGCGGGCGGGGAGCTGTTTTTT

v_gene: TRBV9
d_gene: TRBD1
j_gene: TRBJ1-2
abundance: once
CDR3aa: CASSVDTGQDQGYTF
CDR3nt: TGTGCCAGCAGCGTAGATACGGGACAGGATCAAGGCTACACCTTC

v_gene: TRBV6-6
d_gene: .
j_gene: TRBJ1-1
abundance: .
CDR3aa: CASLRTPGQNTEAFF
CDR3nt: TGTGCCAGCCTACGGACGCCGGGACAGAACACTGAAGCTTTCTTT

v_gene: TRBV5-1
d_gene: TRBD1
j_gene: TRBJ1-4
abundance: .
CDR3aa: CASRLNTGAISEKLFF
CDR3nt: TGCGCCAGCAGACTCAACACAGGGGCAATAAGTGAAAAACTGTTTTTT

v_gene: TRBV28
d_gene: .
j_gene: TRBJ1-5
abundance: .
CDR3aa: CASSRSHQIKGNQPQHF
CDR3nt: TGTGCCAGCAGTCGGAGTCACCAAATCAAGGGGAATCAGCCCCAGCATTTT

v_gene: TRBV15
d_gene: .
j_gene: TRBJ2-7
abundance: once
CDR3aa: CATSRDVPLSYEQYF
CDR3nt: TGTGCCACCAGCAGAGATGTCCCTCTCTCCTACGAGCAGTACTTC

v_gene: TRBV3-1/TRBV3-2
d_gene: TRBD1
j_gene: TRBJ2-7
abundance: .
CDR3aa: CASSLWGSTGGSYEQYF
CDR3nt: TGTGCCAGCAGCCTATGGGGTTCGACAGGGGGCTCCTACGAGCAGTACTTC

v_gene: TRBV9
d_gene: TRBD1
j_gene: TRBJ2-1
abundance: .
CDR3aa: CASSVGGTGAYEQFF
CDR3nt: TGTGCCAGCAGCGTAGGTGGGACAGGGGCTTATGAGCAGTTCTTC

v_gene: TRBV25-1
d_gene: .
j_gene: TRBJ2-3
abundance: .
CDR3aa: CASSDTRAMVDTQYF
CDR3nt: TGTGCCAGCAGTGATACTAGAGCTATGGTGGATACGCAGTATTTT

v_gene: TRBV5-4
d_gene: .
j_gene: TRBJ1-6
abundance: .
CDR3aa: CASSLSELNSPLHF
CDR3nt: TGTGCCAGCAGCTTGTCAGAATTGAATTCACCCCTCCACTTT

v_gene: TRBV28
d_gene: .
j_gene: TRBJ2-1
abundance: once
CDR3aa: CASSSTRDEQFF
CDR3nt: TGTGCCAGCAGCTCCACGCGGGATGAGCAGTTCTTC

v_gene: TRBV30
d_gene: .
j_gene: TRBJ1-1
abundance: .
CDR3aa: CAWSVGGAQNTEAFF
CDR3nt: TGTGCCTGGAGTGTAGGAGGGGCCCAGAACACTGAAGCTTTCTTT

v_gene: TRBV19
d_gene: TRBD1
j_gene: TRBJ1-5
abundance: .
CDR3aa: CASSSGDRGRGQPQHF
CDR3nt: TGTGCCAGTAGTTCGGGGGACAGGGGGCGCGGGCAGCCCCAGCATTTT

v_gene: TRBV5-1
d_gene: TRBD1
j_gene: TRBJ1-6
abundance: .
CDR3aa: CASAPDRGSPLHF
CDR3nt: TGCGCCAGCGCCCCGGACAGGGGATCACCCCTCCACTTT

v_gene: TRBV19
d_gene: TRBD1
j_gene: TRBJ1-3
abundance: .
CDR3aa: CASSTQGASAGNTIYF
CDR3nt: TGTGCCAGTAGCACACAGGGGGCGAGCGCTGGAAACACCATATATTTT

v_gene: TRBV30
d_gene: .
j_gene: TRBJ1-1
abundance: .
CDR3aa: CAWSGVNTEAFF
CDR3nt: TGTGCCTGGAGCGGGGTGAACACTGAAGCTTTCTTT

v_gene: TRBV28
d_gene: TRBD1
j_gene: TRBJ1-2
abundance: .
CDR3aa: CASRTIRTDRGHGYTF
CDR3nt: TGTGCCAGTAGGACGATTCGAACCGACAGGGGGCACGGCTACACCTTC

v_gene: TRBV19
d_gene: TRBD1
j_gene: TRBJ2-2
abundance: .
CDR3aa: CASSHHRQGAGELFF
CDR3nt: TGTGCCAGTAGTCATCACCGACAGGGCGCCGGGGAGCTGTTTTTT

v_gene: TRBV19
d_gene: TRBD1
j_gene: TRBJ2-5
abundance: once
CDR3aa: CASSIDRGLAQYF
CDR3nt: TGTGCCAGTAGCATCGACAGGGGTTTGGCCCAGTACTTC

v_gene: TRBV28
d_gene: .
j_gene: TRBJ1-1
abundance: .
CDR3aa: CASLPPGHLNTEAFF
CDR3nt: TGTGCCAGTCTACCTCCGGGACATCTGAACACTGAAGCTTTCTTT

v_gene: TRBV11-3
d_gene: TRBD1
j_gene: TRBJ2-6
abundance: many
CDR3aa: CASSLVLQGASGANVLTF
CDR3nt: TGTGCCAGCAGCTTAGTATTACAGGGGGCAAGTGGGGCCAACGTCCTGACTTTC

v_gene: TRBV2
d_gene: .
j_gene: TRBJ1-1
abundance: once
CDR3aa: CASSKGGHTEAFF
CDR3nt: TGTGCCAGCTCGAAGGGGGGGCACACTGAAGCTTTCTTT

v_gene: TRBV7-6
d_gene: .
j_gene: TRBJ2-5
abundance: .
CDR3aa: CASSSQTGTSVGTQYF
CDR3nt: TGTGCCAGCAGCTCCCAGACAGGCACTAGTGTGGGGACCCAGTACTTC

v_gene: TRBV27
d_gene: TRBD1
j_gene: TRBJ2-7
abundance: .
CDR3aa: CASSQQFTWDSPTYEQYF
CDR3nt: TGTGCCAGCAGCCAGCAGTTTACATGGGACAGTCCTACCTACGAGCAGTACTTC

v_gene: TRBV9
d_gene: .
j_gene: TRBJ1-3
abundance: .
CDR3aa: CASSPRSNSLGSGNTIYF
CDR3nt: TGTGCCAGCAGCCCCCGATCAAACAGCCTCGGCTCTGGAAACACCATATATTTT

v_gene: TRBV2
d_gene: TRBD2
j_gene: TRBJ2-1
abundance: once
CDR3aa: CASSEQGLAGGEFF
CDR3nt: TGTGCCAGCAGTGAACAAGGACTAGCGGGAGGGGAGTTCTTC

v_gene: TRBV5-1
d_gene: .
j_gene: TRBJ2-5
abundance: .
CDR3aa: CASSLGSKVQFQETQYF
CDR3nt: TGCGCCAGCAGCTTGGGGTCGAAGGTACAGTTCCAAGAGACCCAGTACTTC

v_gene: TRBV7-2
d_gene: .
j_gene: TRBJ1-2
abundance: .
CDR3aa: CASSSSRFNYGYTF
CDR3nt: TGTGCCAGCAGCTCCTCCCGGTTCAACTATGGCTACACCTTC